This TCR beta chain is from a study of neurological immune-mediated disorders. TCRdb re-called the 5' RACE reads through MiXCR, storing one row per CDR3 protein. The table shows more than 50,000 distinct CDR3 sequences, with 7% to 10% occurring only once. CDR1 and CDR2 (germline): SGHTA, FQGTGA. Trimming pared 5 bases from V and 7 bases from J, leaving 14 bases between. The CDR3 totals 13 residues. The time point was: longitudinal time-point 3. PBMCs numbering 2 million and stored at -80 C yielded the unsorted libraries. This clonotype was counted at least ten times. The specimen sequenced was PBMCs. The clonotype was recovered from a woman aged 40 to 50 in good health. This sequence joins TRBV7-3 and TRBJ1-1; no firm D call. For the CDR3, the DNA is TGTGCCAGCAGCCGGCCGGGTTTGGGTGAAGCTTTCTTT. It translates to CASSRPGLGEAFF.